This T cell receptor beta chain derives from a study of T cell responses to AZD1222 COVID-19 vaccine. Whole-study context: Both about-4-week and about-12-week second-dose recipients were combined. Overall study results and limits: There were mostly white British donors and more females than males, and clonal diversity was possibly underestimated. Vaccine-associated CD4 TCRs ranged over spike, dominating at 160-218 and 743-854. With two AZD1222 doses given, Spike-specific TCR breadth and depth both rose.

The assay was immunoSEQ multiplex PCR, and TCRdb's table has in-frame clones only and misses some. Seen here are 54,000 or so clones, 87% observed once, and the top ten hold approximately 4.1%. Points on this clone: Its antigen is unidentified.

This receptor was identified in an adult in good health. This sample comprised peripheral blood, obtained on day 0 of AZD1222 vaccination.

The CDR3: CASSEVSRGTYEQYF. The CDR3 coding sequence is TGTGCCAGCAGTGAAGTAAGCCGAGGGACCTACGAGCAGTACTTC. The rearrangement uses TRBV2 and TRBJ2-7, with D perhaps matching TRBD2 (5 bases). V shed 1 base and J shed 2 bases, with 12 bases lying between them. The germline CDR1 and CDR2 sequences are SNHLY and FYNNEI. This CDR3 spans 15 amino acids.